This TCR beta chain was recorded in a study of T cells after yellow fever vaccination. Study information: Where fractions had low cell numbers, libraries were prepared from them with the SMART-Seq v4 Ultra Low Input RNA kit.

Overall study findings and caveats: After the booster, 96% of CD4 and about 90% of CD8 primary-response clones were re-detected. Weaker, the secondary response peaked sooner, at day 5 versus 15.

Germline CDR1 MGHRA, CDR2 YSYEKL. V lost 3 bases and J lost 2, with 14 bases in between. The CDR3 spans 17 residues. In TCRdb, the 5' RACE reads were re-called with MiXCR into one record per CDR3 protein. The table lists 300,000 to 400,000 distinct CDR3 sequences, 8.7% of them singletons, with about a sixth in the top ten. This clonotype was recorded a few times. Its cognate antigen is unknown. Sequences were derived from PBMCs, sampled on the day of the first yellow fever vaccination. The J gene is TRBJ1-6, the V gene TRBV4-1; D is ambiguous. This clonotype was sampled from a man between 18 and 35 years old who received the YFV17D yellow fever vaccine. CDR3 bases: TGCGCCAGCAGCCACGCGCGCAGCCGGACCTATAATTCACCCCTCCACTTT. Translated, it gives CASSHARSRTYNSPLHF.